This TCR beta chain was obtained from a study of blood T cell repertoires in COVID-19. Assay: immunoSEQ multiplex PCR; the TCRdb copy retains only in-frame clones and omits some. The table records some 70,000 clones, over 80% of them present only once. Seattle patients were enrolled during active infection and followed longitudinally. The CDR3 length is 14 residues. Looked up from germline, CDR1 is LNHDA and CDR2 is SQIVND (reference sequence). Germline trimming cut 3 bases from V and 7 bases from J; bases unmatched to any gene: 2. This sequence was found in a man aged 50 or older with COVID-19, enrolled during active disease. J is TRBJ1-4 and V is TRBV19; 10 bases agree with TRBD1. What was sequenced was peripheral blood. The CDR3 coding sequence is TGTGCCAGTAGTATGGGACAGGGGCGTGAAAAACTGTTTTTT. Protein product: CASSMGQGREKLFF.